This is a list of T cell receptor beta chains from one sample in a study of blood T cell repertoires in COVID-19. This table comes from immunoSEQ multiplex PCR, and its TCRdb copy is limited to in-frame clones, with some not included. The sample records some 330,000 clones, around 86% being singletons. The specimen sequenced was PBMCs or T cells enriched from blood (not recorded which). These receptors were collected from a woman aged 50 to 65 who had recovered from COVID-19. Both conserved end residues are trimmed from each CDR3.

cdr3_aa: ASSRTGGAETQY
j_call: TRBJ2-5
v_call: TRBV7-9

cdr3_aa: ASSQGEDTEAF
j_call: TRBJ1-1
v_call: TRBV3-1/TRBV3-2

cdr3_aa: ASSLGPHRGSGNTIY
j_call: TRBJ1-3
v_call: TRBV7-2

cdr3_aa: ASKFRGTDTQY
j_call: TRBJ2-3
v_call: TRBV19

cdr3_aa: ATSRDNFPGTGDYEQY
j_call: TRBJ2-7
v_call: TRBV15

cdr3_aa: ALKQGLSEAF
j_call: TRBJ1-1
v_call: TRBV2

cdr3_aa: ASSMANGQRNYGYT
j_call: TRBJ1-2
v_call: TRBV19

cdr3_aa: ASSDGDRVEAF
j_call: TRBJ1-1
v_call: TRBV25-1

cdr3_aa: ASSLAIGSLGTDTQY
j_call: TRBJ2-3
v_call: TRBV11-2

cdr3_aa: ATSDFRDRGRGNQPQH
j_call: TRBJ1-5
v_call: TRBV24-1

cdr3_aa: ASSLEGGAIEAF
j_call: TRBJ1-1
v_call: TRBV5-1

cdr3_aa: ASSAEEGAAEKLF
j_call: TRBJ1-4
v_call: TRBV5-4

cdr3_aa: SASYQGIQETQY
j_call: TRBJ2-5
v_call: TRBV20-1

cdr3_aa: ASSSLQVLKGYT
j_call: TRBJ1-2
v_call: TRBV10-2

cdr3_aa: ASSQGTSGNSYEQY
j_call: TRBJ2-7
v_call: TRBV5-1

cdr3_aa: ASSSESYNEQF
j_call: TRBJ2-1
v_call: TRBV4-1

cdr3_aa: ASSPSRSLPYEQY
j_call: TRBJ2-7
v_call: TRBV3-1/TRBV3-2

cdr3_aa: ATTNRIEKLF
j_call: TRBJ1-4
v_call: TRBV15

cdr3_aa: ASSPQGNTIY
j_call: TRBJ1-3
v_call: TRBV9

cdr3_aa: TSSQVDRSSYGYT
j_call: TRBJ1-2
v_call: TRBV1

cdr3_aa: ASSLYGEQY
j_call: TRBJ2-7
v_call: TRBV3-1/TRBV3-2

cdr3_aa: ASSLGRVRIDEQF
j_call: TRBJ2-1
v_call: TRBV5-1

cdr3_aa: SAPGGTYGYT
j_call: TRBJ1-2
v_call: TRBV29-1

cdr3_aa: ASSEVQGAHGELF
j_call: TRBJ2-2
v_call: TRBV6-1

cdr3_aa: ASSLVGQGAPGQETQY
j_call: TRBJ2-5
v_call: TRBV27

cdr3_aa: ASSPRQGGNTEAF
j_call: TRBJ1-1
v_call: TRBV19

cdr3_aa: ASSLGTGEGTKNIQY
j_call: TRBJ2-4
v_call: TRBV7-3

cdr3_aa: ASSYAGDSPNGYT
j_call: TRBJ1-2
v_call: TRBV6-5

cdr3_aa: ASSLSVAPSGDTQY
j_call: TRBJ2-3
v_call: TRBV5-6

cdr3_aa: ASSPAGTRRNTEAF
j_call: TRBJ1-1
v_call: TRBV2

cdr3_aa: AAKRDSGEQF
j_call: TRBJ2-1
v_call: TRBV12-3/TRBV12-4

cdr3_aa: ASSTGTGYAF
j_call: TRBJ1-1
v_call: TRBV6-5

cdr3_aa: ARRDSSYEQY
j_call: TRBJ2-7
v_call: TRBV9

cdr3_aa: AIADGTGYGYT
j_call: TRBJ1-2
v_call: TRBV10-3

cdr3_aa: ASSPPTSGGRYNEQF
j_call: TRBJ2-1
v_call: TRBV18

cdr3_aa: ASSQSGGQGIAEQF
j_call: TRBJ2-1
v_call: TRBV4-1

cdr3_aa: ASGWTEDSPLH
j_call: TRBJ1-6
v_call: TRBV12-3/TRBV12-4

cdr3_aa: ASSTLNRVNTEAF
j_call: TRBJ1-1
v_call: TRBV11-2

cdr3_aa: AWSVLREAF
j_call: TRBJ1-1
v_call: TRBV30

cdr3_aa: ASGRGNEQF
j_call: TRBJ2-1
v_call: TRBV9

cdr3_aa: ASSLGRGSGGYT
j_call: TRBJ1-2
v_call: TRBV11-2

cdr3_aa: ASSQDKGAFNNEKLF
j_call: TRBJ1-4
v_call: TRBV4-1

cdr3_aa: ASSLPGGHNYGYT
j_call: TRBJ1-2
v_call: TRBV5-5

cdr3_aa: ASSFAGGTDTQY
j_call: TRBJ2-3
v_call: TRBV7-2

cdr3_aa: ASSQELGGGNQPQH
j_call: TRBJ1-5
v_call: TRBV4-3

cdr3_aa: AWSAVTRGNNEQF
j_call: TRBJ2-1
v_call: TRBV30

cdr3_aa: ASSLGGAF
j_call: TRBJ1-1
v_call: TRBV27

cdr3_aa: ASSPGQGMNQPQH
j_call: TRBJ1-5
v_call: TRBV19

cdr3_aa: SAQDTEAF
j_call: TRBJ1-1
v_call: TRBV20-1

cdr3_aa: ASSQTRLARYNTQY
j_call: TRBJ2-3
v_call: TRBV14